The clone carrying this T cell receptor beta chain was detected once. These data are taken from a study of OX40 agonist ivuxolimab in advanced cancers. Produced via immunoSEQ multiplex PCR; TCRdb's table is partial and in-frame only. The sample has some 150,000 clones, approximately 90% seen once. The CDR3 loop spans 15 amino acids. The germline V and J ends were trimmed by 6 bases and 1 base, with 16 bases remaining between them. The germline gives CDR1 SGHRS, CDR2 YFSETQ. The V call is TRBV5-1, the J call TRBJ1-1, with D tentatively TRBD1 (6 bases). The sample in question was CD4+ or CD8+ T cells sorted from blood, obtained in a trial of the OX40 agonist ivuxolimab. This receptor was obtained from an adult with an advanced solid tumor such as melanoma, head and neck, liver or kidney cancer. For the CDR3, the DNA is TGCGCCAGCACCACCCTAACGGGACAGAACACTGAAGCTTTCTTT. This sequence encodes CASTTLTGQNTEAFF.